The 21 T cell receptor beta chains in this list originate from one sample, sequenced in a study of T cells in Graves' hyperthyroidism and ophthalmopathy. RNA transcripts were the template for amplifying TCR beta CDR3 regions. TCR CDR3 regions were first amplified by RT-PCR with HTBI primers. TCRdb recomputed calls from the multiplex PCR reads with MiXCR, one row per CDR3 protein. In the table there are about 480,000 distinct CDR3 sequences, approximately 25% of which are singletons. Sequenced material: blood. The receptor set was obtained from a woman aged 25-40 years with Graves' ophthalmopathy.

This clonotype was recorded at least ten times. The rearrangement joins TRBV6-2 or TRBV6-3 to TRBJ2-5; the D is unclear. V gave up 2 bases and J gave up 2 bases, with 9 bases separating them. The CDR3 has 14 amino acids. Germline V CDR1 and CDR2: MNHEY, SVGEGT. The CDR3 DNA sequence: TGTGCCAGCAGTTACCGGCGGAGTCAAGAGACCCAGTACTTC. Protein product: CASSYRRSQETQYF.

This clonotype was recorded at least ten times. CDR3 coding DNA: TGCAGCGCCTTTGGGGTAGGTGACACTGAAGCTTTCTTT. Translating it yields CSAFGVGDTEAFF. The chain joins TRBV29-1 to TRBJ1-1, with unresolved D. The CDR3 loop spans 13 amino acids. Germline V gene data show CDR1 as SQVTM and CDR2 as ANQGSEA. V was clipped by 7 bases and J by 3 bases, with 15 bases between them. Drawing the rest from reference TRBV29-1 and TRBJ1-1, the complete variable domain is SAVISQKPSRDICQRGTSLTIQCQVDSQVTMMFWYRQQPGQSLTLIATANQGSEATYESGFVIDKFPISRPNLTFSTLTVSNMSPEDSSIYLCSAFGVGDTEAFFGQGTRLTVV.

The V call is TRBV11-2, the J call TRBJ2-7; D unclear. Deletions cut 0 bases from V and 4 bases from J, with 13 bases between. The CDR3 totals 15 residues. Germline V CDR1 and CDR2: SGHAT, FQNNGV. CDR3 sequence reads: CASSLDVLPTYEQYF. In nucleotides, the CDR3 is TGTGCCAGCAGCTTAGATGTCCTACCGACATACGAGCAGTACTTC.

This clonotype was observed a handful of times. The J gene is TRBJ2-5, the V gene TRBV6-1, with 8 positions matching TRBD1. This CDR3 has 15 amino acids. V lost 5 bases to trimming and J lost 3 bases; unmatched junction nucleotides: 8. CDR1 is MNHNS, CDR2 SASEGT, per germline. The CDR3 loop is CASSRGRTGKETQYF. The DNA for the CDR3 is TGTGCCAGCAGTCGCGGCCGGACAGGGAAAGAGACCCAGTACTTC.

This chain connects TRBV9 to TRBJ1-1; perhaps TRBD1 as D (5 bases). Trimming pared 2 bases from V and 3 bases from J, leaving 11 bases between. The CDR3 contains 14 residues. Germline-derived CDR1 and CDR2 are SGDLS and YYNGEE. The CDR3 DNA reads as TGTGCCAGCAGCGTGGGACTCCGGGACACTGAAGCTTTCTTT. This translates into CASSVGLRDTEAFF.

In its sample, this clonotype was seen many times. The V and J genes are TRBV6-1 and TRBJ2-7, with a tentative D call TRBD1 (5 bases). Germline CDR1 MNHNS, CDR2 SASEGT. This CDR3 has 15 residues. The V and J ends lost 7 bases and 7 bases respectively, with 23 bases between them. The CDR3 loop reads CASTPGQEPLIEQYF. DNA of the CDR3: TGTGCCAGCACCCCAGGGCAAGAGCCCTTAATAGAGCAGTACTTC.

This clonotype was recorded at least ten times. J is TRBJ1-1 and V is TRBV19; D unresolved. Trimming removed 7 bases from V and 1 base from J, with 10 bases in between. The CDR3 totals 13 residues. Germline assignment: CDR1 LNHDA and CDR2 SQIVND (reference sequence). The CDR3 sequence: CASKVLSNTEAFF. DNA of the CDR3: TGTGCCAGTAAAGTCTTGTCGAACACTGAAGCTTTCTTT.

V usage is TRBV30 and J usage is TRBJ2-5, with 7 bases aligning to TRBD2. The CDR3 length is 14 residues. In germline, CDR1 is GTSNPN, CDR2 SVGIG (reference sequence). V lost 0 bases and J lost 3; bases outside the gene matches: 4. CDR3: CAWSVLAGEETQYF. In DNA, the CDR3 is TGTGCCTGGAGTGTACTGGCGGGGGAAGAGACCCAGTACTTC.

This clonotype occurred many times. The DNA of the CDR3 is TGTGCCATCAATGGACAGGGAGGTGGAAACACCATATATTTT. Protein: CAINGQGGGNTIYF. The V and J genes are TRBV10-3 and TRBJ1-3; 8 bases match TRBD1. The CDR3 is made up of 14 amino acids. The V gene end was trimmed by 7 bases and the J gene end by 3 bases; junction bases not matched to a gene: 5. Germline CDR1 reads ENHRY; CDR2 reads SYGVKD.

This clonotype came up a few times. The J gene is TRBJ1-1, the V gene TRBV12-3 or TRBV12-4; the D is unclear. Trimming took off 3 bases at V and 3 bases at J, with 14 bases between the two ends. The CDR3 is 15 residues long. DNA for the CDR3: TGTGCCAGCAGTTTTGGGGTAGGCTTCGACACTGAAGCTTTCTTT. Translation gives CASSFGVGFDTEAFF.

This chain joins TRBV20-1 and TRBJ2-5; maybe TRBD2 (6 bases). The germline V gene has CDR1 DFQATT and CDR2 SNEGSKA (reference sequence). Deletions cut 7 bases from V and 3 bases from J, with 18 bases between. The length of the CDR3 is 14 residues. CDR3 in DNA: TGCAGTGTAGTAGCGGTCGAATCTAAAGAGACCCAGTACTTC. It yields the protein CSVVAVESKETQYF.

V usage is TRBV12-3 or TRBV12-4 and J usage is TRBJ2-7, with 7 bases aligning to TRBD1. The CDR3 contains 14 residues. V shed 0 bases, J shed 3 bases, and the junction held 2 bases outside the gene matches. CDR3 bases: TGTGCCAGCAGTTTAGCGGGACAGTACTACGAGCAGTACTTC. This codes for CASSLAGQYYEQYF.

The chain carries TRBV29-1 and TRBJ2-2; 11 nucleotides line up with TRBD1. The CDR3 totals 15 residues. In germline, CDR1 is SQVTM, CDR2 ANQGSEA. The V and J ends lost 6 bases and 5 bases, in that order; junction bases with no gene match: 8. The CDR3: CSVRGTGGATGELFF. The CDR3 DNA sequence: TGCAGCGTCCGAGGGACAGGGGGAGCTACCGGGGAGCTGTTTTTT.

This clonotype was recorded many times. This rearrangement joins TRBV6-2 or TRBV6-3 to TRBJ1-6; a weak D match, TRBD1 (5 bases). CDR3 size: 13 residues. The V gene lost 6 bases and the J gene lost 10 bases, with 13 bases spanning the gap. CDR1 and CDR2 from the germline V gene are MNHEY and SVGEGT. The CDR3 region is CASSPGPISPLHF. Written as DNA, the CDR3 is TGTGCCAGCAGCCCGGGACCGATATCACCCCTCCACTTT.

At least ten counts were recorded for this clonotype. This chain connects TRBV29-1 to TRBJ2-2; the match to TRBD1 covers 11 bases. J gave up 7 bases and V 4 bases, and 8 bases lay outside the gene matches. This CDR3 comprises 15 residues. From germline, CDR1 is SQVTM and CDR2 ANQGSEA. The CDR3 DNA follows: TGCAGCGTTGGAGGACAGGGGGCTCGGGACGGGGAGCTGTTTTTT. Its translation: CSVGGQGARDGELFF.

This clonotype has a handful of counts. The V gene is TRBV4-3, the J gene TRBJ2-7, with D perhaps TRBD2 (6 bases). Trimming took off 2 bases at V and 3 bases at J, with 14 bases between the two ends. The length of the CDR3 is 15 residues. Germline V CDR1 and CDR2: LGHNA, YSLEER. The CDR3 loop is CASSQQLRGGYEQYF. CDR3 coding DNA: TGCGCCAGCAGCCAACAACTGCGGGGCGGCTACGAGCAGTACTTC.

This clonotype was seen a few times. This sequence joins TRBV6-2 or TRBV6-3 and TRBJ1-2; 9 positions match TRBD1. The junction had 10 bases not matched to a gene; V was cut back by 5 bases and J by 6 bases. The CDR3 is 15 residues long. Germline V gene sequence: CDR1 MNHEY, CDR2 SVGEGT. CDR3 nucleotides: TGTGCCAGCAGTAATCCTCGGACAGGGGTGGATGGCTACACCTTC. Translation: CASSNPRTGVDGYTF.

V is TRBV5-1 and J is TRBJ2-7; the D is unclear. CDR3 length: 16 residues. Germline V gene data show CDR1 as SGHRS and CDR2 as YFSETQ. The V and J ends lost 4 bases and 3 bases respectively, with 20 bases between them. CDR3 bases: TGCGCCAGCAGCCTCCAGGACCCCTCACGAGACTACGAGCAGTACTTC. Protein: CASSLQDPSRDYEQYF.

This clonotype was seen repeatedly, ten times or more. The chain uses TRBV19 and TRBJ1-5, with a tentative D call TRBD1 (5 bases). Germline V gene data show CDR1 as LNHDA and CDR2 as SQIVND (reference sequence). The V and J ends lost 3 bases and 2 bases respectively, with 11 bases between them. The CDR3 is 15 amino acids. The CDR3 DNA reads TGTGCCAGTAGTATCGGGGGGGGAGGCAATCAGCCCCAGCATTTT. As protein: CASSIGGGGNQPQHF.

This chain connects TRBV6-1 to TRBJ2-5; 7 positions match TRBD1. CDR1 is MNHNS, CDR2 SASEGT, per germline. The V segment lost 3 bases and the J segment 7 bases; nucleotides outside the gene matches: 11. This CDR3 has 15 amino acids. CDR3 bases: TGTGCCAGCAGTGAGTGGGACAGCACTGACCGGACCCAGTACTTC. It encodes CASSEWDSTDRTQYF.

This clonotype was recorded at least ten times. Just one base apart from a much larger clone, this may be a read error. This rearrangement joins TRBV28 to TRBJ1-2; 8 nucleotides agree with TRBD1. The CDR3 is 14 amino acids. The V gene's germline CDR1 is MDHEN and CDR2 SYDVKM. The CDR3 DNA reads as TGTGCCAGCAGTTCGCCAGGGGGCATCTATGGCTACGCCTTC. Translated, it gives CASSSPGGIYGYAF.